Sequencing of this T cell receptor (beta chain) was carried out in a study of blood T cell repertoires in COVID-19. Overall study: The study drew acute and convalescent COVID-19 samples from the United States, Italy and Spain. T cells, B-cell-depleted T cells, or PBMCs supplied cDNA or gDNA.

Authors' methods: Scientists estimated how many nucleated cells there were by amplifying reference gene primers. The method was immunoSEQ multiplex PCR; TCRdb's version includes in-frame clones alone and lacks a portion of them. V and J calls and clone size are given by that table; D and trimming were obtained from the DNA. The repertoire includes about 200,000 clones, about 87% of them detected once, and approximately 6.2% sits in the top ten. The CDR3 runs to 15 residues. With V trimmed by 3 bases and J by 4 bases, 4 bases remained unmatched. Germline loops: CDR1 KGHSH, CDR2 LQKENI. This clonotype was obtained from a man aged 55 to 70 who had recovered from COVID-19. Sequencing input: peripheral blood. This sequence joins TRBV18 and TRBJ1-4; the match to TRBD1 covers 8 bases. CDR3 DNA sequence: TGTGCCAGCTCACCGAGGACAGGGCATAATGAAAAACTGTTTTTT. Encoded protein: CASSPRTGHNEKLFF.